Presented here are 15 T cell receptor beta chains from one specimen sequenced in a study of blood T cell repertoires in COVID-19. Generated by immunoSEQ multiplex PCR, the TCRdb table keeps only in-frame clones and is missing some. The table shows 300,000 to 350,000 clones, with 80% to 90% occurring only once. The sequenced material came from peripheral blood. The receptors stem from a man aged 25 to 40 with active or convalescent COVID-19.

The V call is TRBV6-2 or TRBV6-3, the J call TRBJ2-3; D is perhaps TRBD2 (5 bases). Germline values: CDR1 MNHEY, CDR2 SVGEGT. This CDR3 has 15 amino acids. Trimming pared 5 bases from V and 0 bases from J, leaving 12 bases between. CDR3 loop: CASSLFGGSTDTQYF. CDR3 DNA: TGTGCCAGCAGTCTTTTTGGCGGGAGCACAGATACGCAGTATTTT.

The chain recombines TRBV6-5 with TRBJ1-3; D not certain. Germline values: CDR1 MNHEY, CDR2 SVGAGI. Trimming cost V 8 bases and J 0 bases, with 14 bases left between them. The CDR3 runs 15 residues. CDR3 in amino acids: CASRTGSASGNTIYF. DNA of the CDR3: TGTGCCAGCCGAACCGGGAGCGCCTCTGGAAACACCATATATTTT.

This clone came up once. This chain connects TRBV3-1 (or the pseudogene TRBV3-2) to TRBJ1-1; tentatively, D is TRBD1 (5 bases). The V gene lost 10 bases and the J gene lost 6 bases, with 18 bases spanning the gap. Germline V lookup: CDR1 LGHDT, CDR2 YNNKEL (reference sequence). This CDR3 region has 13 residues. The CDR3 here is CANRHTHGSEAFF. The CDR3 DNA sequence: TGTGCCAACAGGCACACCCACGGGTCTGAAGCTTTCTTT.

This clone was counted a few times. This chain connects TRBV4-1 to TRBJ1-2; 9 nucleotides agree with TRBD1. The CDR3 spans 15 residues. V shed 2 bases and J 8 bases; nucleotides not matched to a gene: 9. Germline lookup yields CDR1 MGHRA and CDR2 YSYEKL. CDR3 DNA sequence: TGCGCCAGCAGCCAACAAACAGGGGGCGGACAGGGCTACACCTTC. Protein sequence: CASSQQTGGGQGYTF.

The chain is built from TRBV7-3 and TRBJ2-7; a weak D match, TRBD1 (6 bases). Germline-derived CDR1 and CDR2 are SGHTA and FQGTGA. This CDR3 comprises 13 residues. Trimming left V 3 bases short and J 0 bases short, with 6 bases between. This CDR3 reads CASSLDSSYEQYF. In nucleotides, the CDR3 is TGTGCCAGCAGCTTGGACAGCTCCTACGAGCAGTACTTC.

DNA for the CDR3: TGCGCCAGCAGCCAAGATTCCCAATCCCCCTACGAGCAGTACTTC. Its translation: CASSQDSQSPYEQYF. The chain employs TRBV4-3 and TRBJ2-7; D gene uncertain. The germline V and J ends were trimmed by 0 bases and 2 bases, with 11 bases remaining between them. Germline loops: CDR1 LGHNA, CDR2 YSLEER. The CDR3 is 15 residues long.

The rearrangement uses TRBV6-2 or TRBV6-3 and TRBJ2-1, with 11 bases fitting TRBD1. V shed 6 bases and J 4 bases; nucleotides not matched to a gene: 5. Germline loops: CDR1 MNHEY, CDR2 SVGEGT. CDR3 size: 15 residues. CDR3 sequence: CASSGGTGGYNEQFF. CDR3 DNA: TGTGCCAGCAGCGGGGGGACAGGGGGATACAATGAGCAGTTCTTC.

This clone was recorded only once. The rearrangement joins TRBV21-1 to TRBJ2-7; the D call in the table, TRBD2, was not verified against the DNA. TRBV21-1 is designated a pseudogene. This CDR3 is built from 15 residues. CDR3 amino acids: CASGLAGASSYEQYF. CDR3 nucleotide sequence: TGTGCCAGCGGACTAGCGGGGGCTAGCTCCTACGAGCAGTACTTC.

CDR3 protein: CASSSGQGYGYTF. The CDR3 DNA reads TGTGCCAGCAGCTCGGGACAGGGGTATGGCTACACCTTC. The chain recombines TRBV7-9 with TRBJ1-2, with 10 bases fitting TRBD1. The CDR3 sequence is 13 residues long. J gave up 5 bases and V 4 bases, and 1 base lay outside the gene matches. From germline, CDR1 is SEHNR and CDR2 FQNEAQ (reference sequence).

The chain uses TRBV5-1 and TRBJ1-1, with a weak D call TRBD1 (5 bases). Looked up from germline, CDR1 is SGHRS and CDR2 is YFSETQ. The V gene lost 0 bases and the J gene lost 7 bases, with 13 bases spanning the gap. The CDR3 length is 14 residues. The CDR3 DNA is TGCGCCAGCAGCTTGGATCCAGGGACTTATGAAGCTTTCTTT. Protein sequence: CASSLDPGTYEAFF.

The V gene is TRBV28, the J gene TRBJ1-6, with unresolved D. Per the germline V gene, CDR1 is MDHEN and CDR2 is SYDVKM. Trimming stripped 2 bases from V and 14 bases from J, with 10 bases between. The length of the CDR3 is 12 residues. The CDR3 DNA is TGTGCCAGCAGTTTAAGAGAATTATCCCTCCACTTT. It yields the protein CASSLRELSLHF.

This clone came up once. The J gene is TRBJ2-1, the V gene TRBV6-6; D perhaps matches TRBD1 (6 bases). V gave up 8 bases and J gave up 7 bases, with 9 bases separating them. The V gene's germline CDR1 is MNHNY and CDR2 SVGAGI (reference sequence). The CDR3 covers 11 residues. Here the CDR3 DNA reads TGTGCCAGCGATAGGGGGAATGAGCAGTTCTTC. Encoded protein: CASDRGNEQFF.

CDR3 residues: CASSPGGAGASRGTQYF. In nucleotides, the CDR3 is TGTGCCAGCAGCCCCGGGGGAGCGGGGGCTTCAAGGGGGACCCAGTACTTC. The chain combines TRBV7-6 with TRBJ2-5, with 8 bases aligning to TRBD2. Germline loops: CDR1 SGHVS, CDR2 FNYEAQ. The CDR3 loop spans 17 amino acids. V gave up 5 bases and J gave up 7 bases; unmatched junction bases: 18. Filled out from reference TRBV7-6 and TRBJ2-5, the complete variable domain reads GAGVSQSPRYKVTKRGQDVALRCDPISGHVSLYWYRQALGQGPEFLTYFNYEAQQDKSGLPNDRFSAERPEGSISTLTIQRTEQRDSAMYRCASSPGGAGASRGTQYFGPGTRLLVL.

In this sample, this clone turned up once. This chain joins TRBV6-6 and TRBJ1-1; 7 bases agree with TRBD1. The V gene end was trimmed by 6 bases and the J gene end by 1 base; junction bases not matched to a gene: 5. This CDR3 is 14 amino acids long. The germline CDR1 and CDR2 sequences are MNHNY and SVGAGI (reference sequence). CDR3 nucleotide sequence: TGTGCCAGCAGCCTAGGGACAGAGAACACTGAAGCTTTCTTT. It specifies CASSLGTENTEAFF.

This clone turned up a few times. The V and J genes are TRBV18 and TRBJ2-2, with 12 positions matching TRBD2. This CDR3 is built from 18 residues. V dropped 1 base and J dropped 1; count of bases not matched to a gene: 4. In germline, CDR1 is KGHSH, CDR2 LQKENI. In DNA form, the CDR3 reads TGTGCCAGCTCACCACTCAGGACTAGCGGGGTGAACACCGGGGAGCTGTTTTTT. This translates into CASSPLRTSGVNTGELFF.